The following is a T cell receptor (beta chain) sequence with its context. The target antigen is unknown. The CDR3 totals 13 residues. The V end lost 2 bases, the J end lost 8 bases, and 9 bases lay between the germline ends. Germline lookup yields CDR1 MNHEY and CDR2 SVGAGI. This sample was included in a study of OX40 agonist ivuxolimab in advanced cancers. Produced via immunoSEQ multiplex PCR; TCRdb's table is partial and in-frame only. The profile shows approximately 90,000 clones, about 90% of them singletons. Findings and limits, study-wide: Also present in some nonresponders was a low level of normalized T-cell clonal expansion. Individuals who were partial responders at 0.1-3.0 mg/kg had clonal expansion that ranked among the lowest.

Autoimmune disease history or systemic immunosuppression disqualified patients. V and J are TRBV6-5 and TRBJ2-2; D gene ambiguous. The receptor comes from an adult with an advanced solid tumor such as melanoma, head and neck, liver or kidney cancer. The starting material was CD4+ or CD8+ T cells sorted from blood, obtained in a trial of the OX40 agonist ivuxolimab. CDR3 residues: CASSYLSRGELFF. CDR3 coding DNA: TGTGCCAGCAGTTACCTATCGAGGGGGGAGCTGTTTTTT.